Presented here are 8 T cell receptor beta chains from one specimen sequenced in a study of CD8+ T cells in alopecia areata. RNA extraction and reverse transcription yielded cDNA as sequencing template. Method: immunoSEQ multiplex PCR; TCRdb's copy keeps in-frame clones and lacks some. Found here are about 130,000 clones, about 50% of them singletons; the top ten hold under 20%. The sequencing here drew on CD8+ T cells sorted from blood, taken at week 0. The receptors were sampled from a human donor with alopecia areata.

This clone was picked up a small number of times. This chain uses TRBV4-1 with TRBJ1-2; D call uncertain. The CDR3 runs 15 residues. CDR1 MGHRA and CDR2 YSYEKL come from the germline V gene. V was trimmed by 0 bases and J by 1 base, leaving 9 bases between them. The CDR3, as DNA: TGCGCCAGCAGCCAAGAGCCCGGATATAACTATGGCTACACCTTC. Protein product: CASSQEPGYNYGYTF.

V is TRBV4-3 and J is TRBJ2-2; D possibly corresponds to TRBD2 (7 bases). The V end lost 0 bases, the J end lost 6 bases, and 20 bases lay between the germline ends. This CDR3 contains 18 residues. Germline assignment: CDR1 LGHNA and CDR2 YSLEER. The CDR3 reads CASSQDPGGTLTPGELFF. The CDR3 DNA reads TGCGCCAGCAGCCAAGATCCCGGGGGGACACTGACACCCGGGGAGCTGTTTTTT.

This clone turned up a few times. V gene TRBV6-5 combines with J gene TRBJ2-1; 7 bases are shared with TRBD2. CDR1 and CDR2 from the germline V gene are MNHEY and SVGAGI. The CDR3 is 14 amino acids. The V and J ends lost 7 bases and 0 bases, in that order; junction bases with no gene match: 3. The CDR3 loop is CASTIAGSYNEQFF. CDR3 nucleotides: TGTGCCAGCACTATAGCGGGCTCCTACAATGAGCAGTTCTTC.

This chain uses TRBV15 with TRBJ2-7, with D possibly being TRBD1 or TRBD2 (5 bases each). V was clipped by 5 bases and J by 2 bases, with 13 bases between them. Germline CDR1 LNHNV, CDR2 YYDKDF (reference sequence). The CDR3 has 14 amino acids. CDR3 in DNA: TGTGCCACCAGCGAGGGGAGCGGTGCCTACGAGCAGTACTTC. This codes for CATSEGSGAYEQYF.

This chain uses TRBV2 with TRBJ1-2, with TRBD1 identical over 9 bases. This CDR3 region has 14 residues. CDR1 and CDR2 from the germline V gene are SNHLY and FYNNEI. Losses at the gene ends were 6 bases for V and 6 bases for J; bases not matched to a gene: 8. The chain's CDR3 is CASRGQGVTNGYTF. The CDR3 nucleotides are TGTGCCAGCAGGGGACAGGGCGTGACTAATGGCTACACCTTC.

The chain uses TRBV29-1 and TRBJ1-4, with D tentatively TRBD1 (6 bases). The CDR3 extends over 12 amino acids. The V gene's germline CDR1 is SQVTM and CDR2 ANQGSEA. Deletions cut 4 bases from V and 5 bases from J, with 8 bases between. The CDR3 DNA sequence: TGCAGCGTTGCAGGGGCAAATGAAAAACTGTTTTTT. Protein product: CSVAGANEKLFF.

The chain couples TRBV2 to TRBJ1-1; D unclear. The CDR3 has 13 amino acids. The V end lost 6 bases, the J end lost 0 bases, and 8 bases lay between the germline ends. CDR1 and CDR2 from the germline V gene are SNHLY and FYNNEI. CDR3 in amino acids: CASSGPLNTEAFF. In DNA form, the CDR3 reads TGTGCCAGCAGCGGGCCATTGAACACTGAAGCTTTCTTT.

The chain recombines TRBV21-1 with TRBJ2-4. TRBV21-1 is described as a pseudogene. The CDR3 has 16 amino acids. The CDR3 loop is CASSKELSANENIQYF. CDR3 nucleotide sequence: TGTGCCAGCAGCAAAGAACTGTCGGCAAACGAAAACATTCAGTACTTC.